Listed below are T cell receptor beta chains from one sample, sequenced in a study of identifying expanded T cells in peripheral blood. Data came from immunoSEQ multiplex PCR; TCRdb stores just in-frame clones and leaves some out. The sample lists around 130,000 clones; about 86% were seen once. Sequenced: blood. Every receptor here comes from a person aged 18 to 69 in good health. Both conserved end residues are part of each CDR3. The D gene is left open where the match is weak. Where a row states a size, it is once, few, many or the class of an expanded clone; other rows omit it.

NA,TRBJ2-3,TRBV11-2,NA,CASTGTDTQYF,TGTGCCAGCACGGGCACAGATACGCAGTATTTT
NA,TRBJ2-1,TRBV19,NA,CASSIGPGNYNEQFF,TGTGCCAGTAGCATCGGACCCGGGAACTACAATGAGCAGTTCTTC
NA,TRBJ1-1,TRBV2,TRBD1,CASSFTGGGQGSKAFF,TGTGCCAGCAGTTTTACTGGGGGGGGACAGGGCTCAAAAGCTTTCTTT
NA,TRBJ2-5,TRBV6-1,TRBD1,CASSRDRDQETQYF,TGTGCCAGCAGTAGAGACAGGGACCAAGAGACCCAGTACTTC
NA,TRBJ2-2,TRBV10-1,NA,CASSETTGELFF,TGCGCCAGCAGTGAGACCACCGGGGAGCTGTTTTTT
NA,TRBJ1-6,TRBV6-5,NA,CASSSGRARSPLHF,TGTGCCAGCAGCTCTGGGAGGGCTCGTTCACCCCTCCACTTT
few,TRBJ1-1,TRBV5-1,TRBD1,CASSLRTGGFTEAFF,TGCGCCAGCAGCCTTAGGACAGGGGGCTTCACTGAAGCTTTCTTT
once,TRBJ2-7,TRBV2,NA,CASSAPDSYEQYF,TGTGCCAGCAGTGCCCCAGATTCCTACGAGCAGTACTTC
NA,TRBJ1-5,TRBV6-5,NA,CASGGLPNQPQHF,TGTGCCAGCGGGGGGCTTCCCAATCAGCCCCAGCATTTT
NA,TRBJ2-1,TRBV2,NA,CASSPPGHSRQYNEQFF,TGTGCCAGCAGTCCACCGGGACACTCTCGCCAGTACAATGAGCAGTTCTTC
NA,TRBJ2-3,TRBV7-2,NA,CASSLVGLITDTQYF,TGTGCCAGCAGCTTAGTTGGACTAATCACAGATACGCAGTATTTT
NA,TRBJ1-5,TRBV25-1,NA,CASSREGSNQPQHF,TGTGCCAGCAGTCGAGAGGGTAGCAATCAGCCCCAGCATTTT
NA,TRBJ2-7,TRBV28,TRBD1,CASSTGQGRDEQYF,TGTGCCAGCAGTACCGGACAGGGGAGGGACGAGCAGTACTTC
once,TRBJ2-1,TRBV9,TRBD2,CASSARLAANEQFF,TGTGCCAGCAGCGCCCGACTAGCGGCCAATGAGCAGTTCTTC
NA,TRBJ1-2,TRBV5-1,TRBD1,CASSQGTGRDYGYTF,TGCGCCAGCAGCCAAGGGACAGGGAGGGACTATGGCTACACCTTC
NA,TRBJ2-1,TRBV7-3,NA,CASSSASYNEQFF,TGTGCCAGCAGCTCTGCCTCTTACAATGAGCAGTTCTTC
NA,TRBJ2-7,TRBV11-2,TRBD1,CASSPVQGAYEQYF,TGTGCCAGCAGCCCTGTACAGGGGGCTTACGAGCAGTACTTC
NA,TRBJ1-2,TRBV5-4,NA,CASSRGSAPDGYTF,TGTGCCAGCAGTCGTGGTTCGGCCCCCGATGGCTACACCTTC
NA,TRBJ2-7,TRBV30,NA,CAWRGAREQYF,TGTGCCTGGAGGGGGGCGAGGGAGCAGTACTTC
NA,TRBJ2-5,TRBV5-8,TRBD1,CASRPGQGGGFQETQYF,TGTGCCAGCAGACCCGGACAGGGGGGGGGATTCCAAGAGACCCAGTACTTC
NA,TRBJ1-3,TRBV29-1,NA,CSVATGTSGNTIYF,TGCAGCGTTGCAACAGGGACCTCTGGAAACACCATATATTTT
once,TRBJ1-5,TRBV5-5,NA,CASSFFSVAHGQPQHF,TGTGCCAGCAGCTTCTTTTCTGTGGCGCATGGTCAGCCCCAGCATTTT
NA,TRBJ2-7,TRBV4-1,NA,CASSQEPLYEQYF,TGCGCCAGCAGCCAAGAACCCCTCTACGAGCAGTACTTC
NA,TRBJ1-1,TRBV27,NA,CASSSLAGVEAFF,TGTGCCAGCAGTTCCCTCGCGGGGGTCGAAGCTTTCTTT
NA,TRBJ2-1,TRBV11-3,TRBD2,CASSLGGTSSGEQFF,TGTGCCAGCAGCTTAGGTGGGACTAGTTCAGGTGAGCAGTTCTTC
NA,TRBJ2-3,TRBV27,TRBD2,CASSKSYSGRPPTDTQYF,TGTGCCAGCAGTAAATCTTATAGCGGGAGACCCCCCACAGATACGCAGTATTTT
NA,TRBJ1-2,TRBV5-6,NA,CASSPGGGEGYTF,TGTGCCAGCAGTCCCGGCGGGGGGGAAGGCTACACCTTC
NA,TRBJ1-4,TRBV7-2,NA,CASRPPGLPNEKLFF,TGTGCCAGCAGGCCCCCGGGACTCCCTAATGAAAAACTGTTTTTT
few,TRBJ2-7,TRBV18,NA,CASSPTGYEQYF,TGTGCCAGCTCGCCAACGGGTTACGAGCAGTACTTC
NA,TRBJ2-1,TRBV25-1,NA,CASSEGGIRVNEQFF,TGTGCCAGCAGTGAAGGCGGGATAAGGGTCAATGAGCAGTTCTTC
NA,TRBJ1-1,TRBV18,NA,CASSPLRGGPEAFF,TGTGCCAGCTCACCTCTTCGGGGGGGACCTGAAGCTTTCTTT
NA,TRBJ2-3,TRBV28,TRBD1,CASSPGQGHTQYF,TGTGCCAGCAGTCCAGGACAGGGCCATACGCAGTATTTT
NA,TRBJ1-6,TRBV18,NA,CASSPPVVLSLHF,TGTGCCAGCTCACCACCCGTCGTTTTGTCCCTCCACTTT
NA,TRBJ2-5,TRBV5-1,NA,CASSLGIWVETQYF,TGCGCCAGCAGCTTGGGTATATGGGTAGAGACCCAGTACTTC
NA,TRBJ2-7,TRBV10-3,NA,CAITGGASTYEQYF,TGTGCCATCACCGGGGGAGCGTCGACCTACGAGCAGTACTTC
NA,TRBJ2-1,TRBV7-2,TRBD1,CASSLTGVSYNEQFF,TGTGCCAGCAGCTTGACAGGGGTATCCTACAATGAGCAGTTCTTC
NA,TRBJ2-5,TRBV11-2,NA,CASRRGGGETQYF,TGTGCCAGCAGGAGGGGGGGAGGGGAGACCCAGTACTTC
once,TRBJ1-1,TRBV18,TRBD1,CASSPGTGADTEAFF,TGTGCCAGCTCACCAGGGACAGGGGCTGACACTGAAGCTTTCTTT
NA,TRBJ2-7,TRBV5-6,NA,CASSLERGRGFFLGEQYF,TGTGCCAGCAGCTTGGAGCGGGGCAGGGGGTTCTTTCTGGGCGAGCAGTACTTC
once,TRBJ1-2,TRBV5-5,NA,CASSLERGLGYTF,TGTGCCAGCAGCTTGGAGAGGGGCCTCGGCTACACCTTC
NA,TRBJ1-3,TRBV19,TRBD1,CASSIPLGQGARGNTIYF,TGTGCCAGTAGTATACCCTTGGGACAGGGGGCGCGTGGAAACACCATATATTTT
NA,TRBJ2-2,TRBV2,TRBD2,CASSRLASNTGELFF,TGTGCCAGCAGCCGACTAGCGTCGAACACCGGGGAGCTGTTTTTT
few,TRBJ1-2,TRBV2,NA,CASSVEGTDGYTF,TGTGCCAGCAGTGTCGAGGGGACGGATGGCTACACCTTC